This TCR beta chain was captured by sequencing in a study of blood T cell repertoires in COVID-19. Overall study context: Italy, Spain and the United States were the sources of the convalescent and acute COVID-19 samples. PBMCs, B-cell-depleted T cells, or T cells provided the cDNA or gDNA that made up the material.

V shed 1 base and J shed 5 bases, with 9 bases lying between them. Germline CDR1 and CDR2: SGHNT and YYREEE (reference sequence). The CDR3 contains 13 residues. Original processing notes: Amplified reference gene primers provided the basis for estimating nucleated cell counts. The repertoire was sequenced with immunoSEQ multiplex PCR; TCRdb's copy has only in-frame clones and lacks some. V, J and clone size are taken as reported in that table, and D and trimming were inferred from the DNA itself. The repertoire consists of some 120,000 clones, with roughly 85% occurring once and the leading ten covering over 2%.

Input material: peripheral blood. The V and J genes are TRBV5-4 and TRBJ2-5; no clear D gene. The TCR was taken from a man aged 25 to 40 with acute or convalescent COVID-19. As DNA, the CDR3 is TGTGCCAGCAGCTTGATAATACATGAGACCCAGTACTTC. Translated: CASSLIIHETQYF.